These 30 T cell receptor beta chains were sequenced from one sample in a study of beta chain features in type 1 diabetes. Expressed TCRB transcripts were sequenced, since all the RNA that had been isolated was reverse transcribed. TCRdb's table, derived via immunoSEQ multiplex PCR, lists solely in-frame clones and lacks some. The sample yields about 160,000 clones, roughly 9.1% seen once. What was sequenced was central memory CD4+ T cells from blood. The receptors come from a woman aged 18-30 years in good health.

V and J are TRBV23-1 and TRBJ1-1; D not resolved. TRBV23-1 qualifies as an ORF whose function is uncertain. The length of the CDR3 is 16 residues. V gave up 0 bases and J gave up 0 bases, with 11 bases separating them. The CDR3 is CASSQSVTGLNTEAFF. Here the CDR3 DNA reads TGCGCCAGCAGTCAATCGGTCACGGGATTGAACACTGAAGCTTTCTTT.

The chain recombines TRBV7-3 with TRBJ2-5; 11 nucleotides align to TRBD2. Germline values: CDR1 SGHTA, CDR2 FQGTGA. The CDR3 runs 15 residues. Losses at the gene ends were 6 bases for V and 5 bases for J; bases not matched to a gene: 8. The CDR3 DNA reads TGTGCCAGCAGTGCTACTAGCGGGGGTCGGGAGACCCAGTACTTC. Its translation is CASSATSGGRETQYF.

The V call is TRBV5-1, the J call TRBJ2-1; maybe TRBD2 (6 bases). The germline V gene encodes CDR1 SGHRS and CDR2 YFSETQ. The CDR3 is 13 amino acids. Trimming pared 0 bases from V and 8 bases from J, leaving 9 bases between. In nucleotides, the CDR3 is TGCGCCAGCAGCTTGGGCGGGAAGGATGAGCAGTTCTTC. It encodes CASSLGGKDEQFF.

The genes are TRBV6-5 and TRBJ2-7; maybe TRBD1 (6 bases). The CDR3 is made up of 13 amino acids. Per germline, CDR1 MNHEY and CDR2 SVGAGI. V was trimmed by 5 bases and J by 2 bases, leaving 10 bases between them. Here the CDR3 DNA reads TGTGCCAGCAGTCGAACAGGGCCCTACGAGCAGTACTTC. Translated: CASSRTGPYEQYF.

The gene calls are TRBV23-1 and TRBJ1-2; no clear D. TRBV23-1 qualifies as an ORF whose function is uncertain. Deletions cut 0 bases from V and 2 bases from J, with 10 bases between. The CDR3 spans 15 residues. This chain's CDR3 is CASSQSDGINYGYTF. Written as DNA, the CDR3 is TGCGCCAGCAGTCAATCCGACGGGATCAACTATGGCTACACCTTC.

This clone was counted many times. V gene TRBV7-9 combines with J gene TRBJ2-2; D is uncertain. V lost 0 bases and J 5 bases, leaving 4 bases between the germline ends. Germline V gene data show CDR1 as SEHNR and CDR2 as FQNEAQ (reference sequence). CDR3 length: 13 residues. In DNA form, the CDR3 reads TGTGCCAGCAGCTTAGCGCGGACCGGGGAGCTGTTTTTT. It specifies CASSLARTGELFF.

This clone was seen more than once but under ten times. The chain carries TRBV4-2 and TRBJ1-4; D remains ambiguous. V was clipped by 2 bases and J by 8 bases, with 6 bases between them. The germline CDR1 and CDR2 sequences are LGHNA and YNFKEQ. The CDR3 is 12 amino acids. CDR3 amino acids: CASSQQNEKLFF. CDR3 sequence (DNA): TGTGCCAGCAGCCAACAGAACGAAAAACTGTTTTTT.

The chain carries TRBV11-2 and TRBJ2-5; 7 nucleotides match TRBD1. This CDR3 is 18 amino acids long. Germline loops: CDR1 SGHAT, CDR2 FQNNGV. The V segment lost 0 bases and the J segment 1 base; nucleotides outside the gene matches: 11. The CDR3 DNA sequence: TGTGCCAGCAGCTTAGAGGGGTGGATAACAGGGGCCCAAGAGACCCAGTACTTC. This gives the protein CASSLEGWITGAQETQYF.

The CDR3 nucleotides read TGTGCCAGCAGCCAAGATTGGGGGCCGGGGCTAGCGGGAGGGGATCAAGAGACCCAGTACTTC. Its protein product is CASSQDWGPGLAGGDQETQYF. The gene calls are TRBV4-2 and TRBJ2-5; 12 nucleotides match TRBD2. The CDR3 has 21 residues. Germline loops: CDR1 LGHNA, CDR2 YNFKEQ. V was pared by 0 bases and J by 2 bases, with 16 bases of the junction left unmatched.

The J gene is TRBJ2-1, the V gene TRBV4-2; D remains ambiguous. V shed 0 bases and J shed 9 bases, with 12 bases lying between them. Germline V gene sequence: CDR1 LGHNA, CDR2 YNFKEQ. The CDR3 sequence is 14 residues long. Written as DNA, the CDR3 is TGTGCCAGCAGCCAAGATCCTTCGCGAGGTGAGCAGTTCTTC. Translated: CASSQDPSRGEQFF.

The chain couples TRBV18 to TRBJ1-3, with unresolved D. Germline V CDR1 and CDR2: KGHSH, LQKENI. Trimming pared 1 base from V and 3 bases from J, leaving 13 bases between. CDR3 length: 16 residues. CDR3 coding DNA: TGTGCCAGCTCACCACAAACACCCCGGAGTGGAAACACCATATATTTT. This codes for CASSPQTPRSGNTIYF.

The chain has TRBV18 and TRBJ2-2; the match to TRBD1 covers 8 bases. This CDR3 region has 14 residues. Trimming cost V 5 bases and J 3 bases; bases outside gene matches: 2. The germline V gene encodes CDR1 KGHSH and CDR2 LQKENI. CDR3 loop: CASSLGQDTGELFF. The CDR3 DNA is TGTGCCAGCTCATTGGGACAGGACACCGGGGAGCTGTTTTTT.

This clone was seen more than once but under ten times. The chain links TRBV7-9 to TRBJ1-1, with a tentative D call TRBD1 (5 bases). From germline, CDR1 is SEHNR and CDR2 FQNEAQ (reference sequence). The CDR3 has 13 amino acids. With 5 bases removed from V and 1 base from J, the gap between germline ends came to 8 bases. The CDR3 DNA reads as TGTGCCAGCAGCGTACAGGAGAACACTGAAGCTTTCTTT. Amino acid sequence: CASSVQENTEAFF.

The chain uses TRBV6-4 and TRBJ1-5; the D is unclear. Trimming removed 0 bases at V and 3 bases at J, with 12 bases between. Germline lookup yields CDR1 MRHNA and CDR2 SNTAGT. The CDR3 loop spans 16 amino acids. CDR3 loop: CASSDSPGSNNQPQHF. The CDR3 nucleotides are TGTGCCAGCAGTGACTCGCCGGGATCGAACAATCAGCCCCAGCATTTT.

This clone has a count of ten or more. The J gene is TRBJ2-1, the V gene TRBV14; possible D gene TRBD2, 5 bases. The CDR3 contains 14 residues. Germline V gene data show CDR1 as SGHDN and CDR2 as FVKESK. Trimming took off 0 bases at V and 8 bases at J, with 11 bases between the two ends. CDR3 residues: CASSQDWTSDEQFF. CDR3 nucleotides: TGTGCCAGCAGCCAAGATTGGACTTCGGATGAGCAGTTCTTC.

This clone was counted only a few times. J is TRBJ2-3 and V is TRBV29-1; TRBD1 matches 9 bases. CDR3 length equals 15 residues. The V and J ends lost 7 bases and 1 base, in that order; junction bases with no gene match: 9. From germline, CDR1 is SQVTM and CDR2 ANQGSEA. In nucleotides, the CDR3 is TGCAGCGGGGGCGTGGGACAGGGCCGCACAGATACGCAGTATTTT. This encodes CSGGVGQGRTDTQYF.

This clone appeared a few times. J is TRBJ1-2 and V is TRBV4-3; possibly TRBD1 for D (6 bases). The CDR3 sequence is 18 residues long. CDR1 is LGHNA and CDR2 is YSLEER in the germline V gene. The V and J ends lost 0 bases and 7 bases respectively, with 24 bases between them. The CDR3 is CASSQDQGTWVGRAGYTF. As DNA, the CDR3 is TGCGCCAGCAGCCAAGATCAGGGGACATGGGTAGGTCGTGCTGGCTACACCTTC.

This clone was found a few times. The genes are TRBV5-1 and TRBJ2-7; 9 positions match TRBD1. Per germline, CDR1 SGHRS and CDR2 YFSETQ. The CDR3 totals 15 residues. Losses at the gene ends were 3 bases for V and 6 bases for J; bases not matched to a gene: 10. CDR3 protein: CASSSVGQGHGEQYF. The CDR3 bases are TGCGCCAGCAGCTCGGTCGGACAGGGGCATGGCGAGCAGTACTTC.

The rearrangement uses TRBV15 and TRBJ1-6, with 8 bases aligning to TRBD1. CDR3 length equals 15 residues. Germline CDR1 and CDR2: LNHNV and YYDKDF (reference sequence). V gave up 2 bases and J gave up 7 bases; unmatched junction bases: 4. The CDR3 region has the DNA TGTGCCACCAGCAGAAAGGGACAGGAAAATTCACCCCTCCACTTT. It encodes CATSRKGQENSPLHF.

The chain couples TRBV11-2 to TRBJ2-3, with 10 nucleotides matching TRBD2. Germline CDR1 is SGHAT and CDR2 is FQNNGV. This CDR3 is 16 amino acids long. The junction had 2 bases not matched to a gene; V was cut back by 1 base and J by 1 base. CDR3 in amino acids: CASSLAGLARTDTQYF. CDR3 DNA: TGTGCCAGCAGCTTAGCGGGACTAGCGCGCACAGATACGCAGTATTTT.

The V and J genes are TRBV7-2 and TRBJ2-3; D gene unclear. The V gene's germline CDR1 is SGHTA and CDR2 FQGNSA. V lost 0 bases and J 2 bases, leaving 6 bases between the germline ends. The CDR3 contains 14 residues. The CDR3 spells CASSLAETTDTQYF. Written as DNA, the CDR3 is TGTGCCAGCAGCTTAGCGGAGACCACAGATACGCAGTATTTT. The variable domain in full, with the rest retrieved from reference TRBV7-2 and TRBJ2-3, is GAGVSQSPSNKVTEKGKDVELRCDPISGHTALYWYRQSLGQGLEFLIYFQGNSAPDKSGLPSDRFSAERTGGSVSTLTIQRTQQEDSAVYLCASSLAETTDTQYFGPGTRLTVL.

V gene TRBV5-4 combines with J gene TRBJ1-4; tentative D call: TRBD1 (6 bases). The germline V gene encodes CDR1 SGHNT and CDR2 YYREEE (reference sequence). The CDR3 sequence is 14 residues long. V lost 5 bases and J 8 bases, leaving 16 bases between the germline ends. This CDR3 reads CASRSDQGSEKLFF. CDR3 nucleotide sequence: TGTGCCAGCAGATCAGACCAGGGGTCGGAAAAACTGTTTTTT.

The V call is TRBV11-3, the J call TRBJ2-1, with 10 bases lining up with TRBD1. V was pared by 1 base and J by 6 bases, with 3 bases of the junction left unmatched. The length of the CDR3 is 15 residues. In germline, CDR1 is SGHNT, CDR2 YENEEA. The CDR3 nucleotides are TGTGCCAGCAGCTTAGTCTGGACAGGGGGCAATGAGCAGTTCTTC. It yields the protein CASSLVWTGGNEQFF.

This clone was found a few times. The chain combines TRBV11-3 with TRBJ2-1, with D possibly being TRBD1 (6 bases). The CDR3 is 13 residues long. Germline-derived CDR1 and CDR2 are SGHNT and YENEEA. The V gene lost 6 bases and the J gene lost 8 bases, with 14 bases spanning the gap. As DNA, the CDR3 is TGTGCCAGCAGAGAACAGGGCCGGGATGAGCAGTTCTTC. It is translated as CASREQGRDEQFF.

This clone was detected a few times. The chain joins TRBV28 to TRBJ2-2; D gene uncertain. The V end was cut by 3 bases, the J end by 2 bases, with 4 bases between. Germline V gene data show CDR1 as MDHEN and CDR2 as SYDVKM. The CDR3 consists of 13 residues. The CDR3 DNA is TGTGCCAGCAGTTTGCGAAACACCGGGGAGCTGTTTTTT. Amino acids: CASSLRNTGELFF. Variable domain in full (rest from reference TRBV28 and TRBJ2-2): DVKVTQSSRYLVKRTGEKVFLECVQDMDHENMFWYRQDPGLGLRLIYFSYDVKMKEKGDIPEGYSVSREKKERFSLILESASTNQTSMYLCASSLRNTGELFFGEGSRLTVL.

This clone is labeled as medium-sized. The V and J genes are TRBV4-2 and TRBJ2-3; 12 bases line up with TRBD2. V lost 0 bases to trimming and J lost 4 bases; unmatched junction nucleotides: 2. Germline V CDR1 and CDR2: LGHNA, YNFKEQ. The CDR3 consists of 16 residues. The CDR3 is CASSQDLAGGPDTQYF. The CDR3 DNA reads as TGTGCCAGCAGCCAAGATCTAGCGGGAGGGCCAGATACGCAGTATTTT.

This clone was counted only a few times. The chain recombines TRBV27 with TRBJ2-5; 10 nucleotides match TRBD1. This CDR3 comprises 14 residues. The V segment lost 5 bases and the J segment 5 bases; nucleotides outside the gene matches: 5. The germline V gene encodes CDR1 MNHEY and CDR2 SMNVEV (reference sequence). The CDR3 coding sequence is TGTGCCAGCAGTCCGACAGGGGGCGGTGAGACCCAGTACTTC. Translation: CASSPTGGGETQYF.

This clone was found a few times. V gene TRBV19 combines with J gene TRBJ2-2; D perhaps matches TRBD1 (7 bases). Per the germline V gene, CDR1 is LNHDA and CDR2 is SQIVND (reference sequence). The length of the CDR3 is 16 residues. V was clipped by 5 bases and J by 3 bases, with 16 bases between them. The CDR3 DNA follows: TGTGCCAGTAGTCCCCCGACAGGGAGGCACACCGGGGAGCTGTTTTTT. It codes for CASSPPTGRHTGELFF. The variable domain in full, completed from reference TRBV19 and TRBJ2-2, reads DGGITQSPKYLFRKEGQNVTLSCEQNLNHDAMYWYRQDPGQGLRLIYYSQIVNDFQKGDIAEGYSVSREKKESFPLTVTSAQKNPTAFYLCASSPPTGRHTGELFFGEGSRLTVL.

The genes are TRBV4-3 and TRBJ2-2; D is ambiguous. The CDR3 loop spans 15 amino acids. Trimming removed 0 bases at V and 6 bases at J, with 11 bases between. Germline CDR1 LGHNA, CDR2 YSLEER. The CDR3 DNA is TGCGCCAGCAGCCAAGAGAGAGGTGGCGCCGGGGAGCTGTTTTTT. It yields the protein CASSQERGGAGELFF.

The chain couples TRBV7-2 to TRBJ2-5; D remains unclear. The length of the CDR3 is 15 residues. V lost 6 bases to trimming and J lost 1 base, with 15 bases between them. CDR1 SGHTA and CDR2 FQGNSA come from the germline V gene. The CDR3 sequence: CASSRLGEPQETQYF. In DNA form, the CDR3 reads TGTGCCAGCAGTCGGTTGGGCGAACCCCAAGAGACCCAGTACTTC. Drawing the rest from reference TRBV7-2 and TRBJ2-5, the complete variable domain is GAGVSQSPSNKVTEKGKDVELRCDPISGHTALYWYRQSLGQGLEFLIYFQGNSAPDKSGLPSDRFSAERTGGSVSTLTIQRTQQEDSAVYLCASSRLGEPQETQYFGPGTRLLVL.